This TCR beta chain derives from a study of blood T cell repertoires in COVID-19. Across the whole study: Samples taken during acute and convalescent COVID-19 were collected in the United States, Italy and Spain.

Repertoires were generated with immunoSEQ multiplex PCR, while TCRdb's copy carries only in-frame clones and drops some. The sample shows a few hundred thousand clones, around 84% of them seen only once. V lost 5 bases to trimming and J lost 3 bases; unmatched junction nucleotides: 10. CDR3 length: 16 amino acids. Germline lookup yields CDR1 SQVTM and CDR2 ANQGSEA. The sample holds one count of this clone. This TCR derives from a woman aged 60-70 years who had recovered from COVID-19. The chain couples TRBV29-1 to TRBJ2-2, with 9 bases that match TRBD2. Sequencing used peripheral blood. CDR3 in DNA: TGCAGCGTTACTAGGGGCCAGCGGGGGGACACCGGGGAGCTGTTTTTT. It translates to CSVTRGQRGDTGELFF.